Listed below are T cell receptor beta chains from one sample, sequenced in a study of blood T cells in healthy people across ages. TCRdb re-analysed the 5' RACE reads in MiXCR, keeping a single row per CDR3 protein. The data show about 1.8 million distinct CDR3 sequences, less than 50% seen once. The specimen sequenced was blood. These receptors all come from a woman aged 40-49 years in good health. Each CDR3 is given with its conserved first and last residue. Each record gives: clone size, V gene, CDR3 length, J gene, D gene, CDR3 DNA, CDR3 protein. A D gene is named only where the DNA matches it firmly. Only part of the rows carry a size: once, few, many, or a class if the clone is expanded.

clone size: few; V gene: TRBV7-9; CDR3 length: 12; J gene: TRBJ2-1; D gene: .; CDR3 DNA: TGTGCCAGCAGCTTAGAGGCCAATGAGCAGTTCTTC; CDR3 protein: CASSLEANEQFF
clone size: few; V gene: TRBV7-2; CDR3 length: 15; J gene: TRBJ2-7; D gene: TRBD2; CDR3 DNA: TGTGCCAGCAGTATTAGCGGGGGGGTGTTAAACGAGCAGTACTTC; CDR3 protein: CASSISGGVLNEQYF
clone size: .; V gene: TRBV6-2/TRBV6-3; CDR3 length: 15; J gene: TRBJ2-1; D gene: TRBD2; CDR3 DNA: TGCGCCAGCAGTTACGGCGGGGGGACCTGCAATGAGCAGTTCTTC; CDR3 protein: CASSYGGGTCNEQFF
clone size: few; V gene: TRBV15; CDR3 length: 16; J gene: TRBJ2-5; D gene: .; CDR3 DNA: TGTGCCACCAGCAGAGATTCGGGGGCGCGGCGAGAGACCCAGTACTTC; CDR3 protein: CATSRDSGARRETQYF
clone size: .; V gene: TRBV5-1; CDR3 length: 13; J gene: TRBJ2-3; D gene: .; CDR3 DNA: TGCGCCAGCAGCCTGATCGAGGCGGATACGCAGTATTTT; CDR3 protein: CASSLIEADTQYF
clone size: many; V gene: TRBV28; CDR3 length: 15; J gene: TRBJ2-3; D gene: TRBD1; CDR3 DNA: TGTGCCAGCAGCCCCCGAGGGGGCGGCACAGATACGCAGTATTTT; CDR3 protein: CASSPRGGGTDTQYF
clone size: .; V gene: TRBV14; CDR3 length: 13; J gene: TRBJ1-1; D gene: .; CDR3 DNA: TGTGCCAGCAGCAGACGTCGGGGGGCTGGAGCTTTCTTT; CDR3 protein: CASSRRRGAGAFF
clone size: few; V gene: TRBV7-3; CDR3 length: 13; J gene: TRBJ2-7; D gene: .; CDR3 DNA: TGTGCCAGCAGTTCGGAAGGCTCCTACGAGCAGTACTTC; CDR3 protein: CASSSEGSYEQYF
clone size: .; V gene: TRBV20-1; CDR3 length: 17; J gene: TRBJ2-1; D gene: TRBD2; CDR3 DNA: TGCAGTGCCGATACCCAGCGGGGGGCGAGCTCCTACAATGAGCAGTTCTTC; CDR3 protein: CSADTQRGASSYNEQFF
clone size: .; V gene: TRBV4-3; CDR3 length: 14; J gene: TRBJ1-2; D gene: TRBD1; CDR3 DNA: TGCGCCAGCAGCCGGGACAGGGGTTATTATGGCTACACCTTC; CDR3 protein: CASSRDRGYYGYTF
clone size: .; V gene: TRBV5-1; CDR3 length: 15; J gene: TRBJ2-5; D gene: .; CDR3 DNA: TGCGCCAGCACCCTCGGGGCCCCAAGCCAAGAGACCCAGTACTTC; CDR3 protein: CASTLGAPSQETQYF
clone size: .; V gene: TRBV4-1; CDR3 length: 17; J gene: TRBJ1-5; D gene: .; CDR3 DNA: TGCGCCAGCAGCCAAGGGAGACTTACAAGGCGCAATCAGCCCCAGCATTTT; CDR3 protein: CASSQGRLTRRNQPQHF
clone size: .; V gene: TRBV27; CDR3 length: 16; J gene: TRBJ1-1; D gene: .; CDR3 DNA: TGTGCCAGCAGTTTGCGAGAGAGGGCTGTGAAAGCTGGAGCTTTCTTT; CDR3 protein: CASSLRERAVKAGAFF
clone size: .; V gene: TRBV2; CDR3 length: 12; J gene: TRBJ1-2; D gene: .; CDR3 DNA: TGTGCCAGCAGTGAAGGAAAGTATGGCTACACCTTC; CDR3 protein: CASSEGKYGYTF
clone size: .; V gene: TRBV29-1; CDR3 length: 14; J gene: TRBJ1-2; D gene: .; CDR3 DNA: TGCAGCGTTGATGCAAGCAGGGAAGGCTATGGCTACACCTTC; CDR3 protein: CSVDASREGYGYTF
clone size: few; V gene: TRBV20-1; CDR3 length: 12; J gene: TRBJ2-7; D gene: .; CDR3 DNA: TGCAGTGCTAGCCAACAGTCCCGCGAGCAGTACTTC; CDR3 protein: CSASQQSREQYF
clone size: few; V gene: TRBV4-1; CDR3 length: 15; J gene: TRBJ2-3; D gene: TRBD2; CDR3 DNA: TGCGCCAGCAGCCAAGGTCTTAGCGGGGGAGATACGCAGTATTTT; CDR3 protein: CASSQGLSGGDTQYF
clone size: few; V gene: TRBV4-2; CDR3 length: 15; J gene: TRBJ1-1; D gene: TRBD1; CDR3 DNA: TGTGCCAGCAGCCTCCGGGACAGGGGGAACACTGAAGCTTTCTTT; CDR3 protein: CASSLRDRGNTEAFF
clone size: .; V gene: TRBV12-3/TRBV12-4; CDR3 length: 15; J gene: TRBJ2-3; D gene: TRBD1; CDR3 DNA: TGTGCCAGCAGTCCAGGGGGCGGTTGGACAGATACGCAGTATTTT; CDR3 protein: CASSPGGGWTDTQYF
clone size: many; V gene: TRBV4-3; CDR3 length: 14; J gene: TRBJ2-3; D gene: .; CDR3 DNA: TGCGCCAGCAGCCAAGATCGGCAAGAAGATACGCAGTATTTT; CDR3 protein: CASSQDRQEDTQYF
clone size: many; V gene: TRBV20-1; CDR3 length: 16; J gene: TRBJ2-6; D gene: .; CDR3 DNA: TGCAGTGCTAGTCTGGGGAGTGTCTCTGGGGCCAACGTCCTGACTTTC; CDR3 protein: CSASLGSVSGANVLTF
clone size: once; V gene: TRBV10-3; CDR3 length: 13; J gene: TRBJ1-3; D gene: .; CDR3 DNA: TGTGCCATCAGTAGAGGATCGGGAAACACCATATATTTT; CDR3 protein: CAISRGSGNTIYF
clone size: .; V gene: TRBV5-1; CDR3 length: 14; J gene: TRBJ1-4; D gene: TRBD1; CDR3 DNA: TGCGCCAGCAGCCGACAGGGGATAAATGAAAAACTGTTTTTT; CDR3 protein: CASSRQGINEKLFF
clone size: .; V gene: TRBV28; CDR3 length: 16; J gene: TRBJ2-5; D gene: TRBD1; CDR3 DNA: TGTGCCAGCAGTGCACCGGGACAGGGGTTCCCTCAGACCCAGTACTTC; CDR3 protein: CASSAPGQGFPQTQYF
clone size: .; V gene: TRBV4-3; CDR3 length: 17; J gene: TRBJ2-7; D gene: .; CDR3 DNA: TGCGCCAGCAGCCAAGAGGAATCGACCAGATATACCTACGAGCAGTACTTC; CDR3 protein: CASSQEESTRYTYEQYF
clone size: .; V gene: TRBV6-5; CDR3 length: 15; J gene: TRBJ2-7; D gene: .; CDR3 DNA: TGTGCCAGCAGCCCACAGGGTCCGTGGGTGAACGAGCAGTACTTC; CDR3 protein: CASSPQGPWVNEQYF
clone size: .; V gene: TRBV5-8; CDR3 length: 15; J gene: TRBJ1-2; D gene: TRBD1; CDR3 DNA: TGTGCCAGCAGCTTCCCGGGACAGCCAAGGGATGGCTACACCTTC; CDR3 protein: CASSFPGQPRDGYTF
clone size: .; V gene: TRBV3-1; CDR3 length: 16; J gene: TRBJ1-2; D gene: .; CDR3 DNA: TGTGCCAGCAGCCAAGAGATGCGGAGGGGTAACTATGGCTACACCTTC; CDR3 protein: CASSQEMRRGNYGYTF
clone size: .; V gene: TRBV7-2; CDR3 length: 16; J gene: TRBJ1-3; D gene: .; CDR3 DNA: TGTGCCAGCACCCCGCAGGGAGTCTACTCTGGAAACACCATATATTTT; CDR3 protein: CASTPQGVYSGNTIYF